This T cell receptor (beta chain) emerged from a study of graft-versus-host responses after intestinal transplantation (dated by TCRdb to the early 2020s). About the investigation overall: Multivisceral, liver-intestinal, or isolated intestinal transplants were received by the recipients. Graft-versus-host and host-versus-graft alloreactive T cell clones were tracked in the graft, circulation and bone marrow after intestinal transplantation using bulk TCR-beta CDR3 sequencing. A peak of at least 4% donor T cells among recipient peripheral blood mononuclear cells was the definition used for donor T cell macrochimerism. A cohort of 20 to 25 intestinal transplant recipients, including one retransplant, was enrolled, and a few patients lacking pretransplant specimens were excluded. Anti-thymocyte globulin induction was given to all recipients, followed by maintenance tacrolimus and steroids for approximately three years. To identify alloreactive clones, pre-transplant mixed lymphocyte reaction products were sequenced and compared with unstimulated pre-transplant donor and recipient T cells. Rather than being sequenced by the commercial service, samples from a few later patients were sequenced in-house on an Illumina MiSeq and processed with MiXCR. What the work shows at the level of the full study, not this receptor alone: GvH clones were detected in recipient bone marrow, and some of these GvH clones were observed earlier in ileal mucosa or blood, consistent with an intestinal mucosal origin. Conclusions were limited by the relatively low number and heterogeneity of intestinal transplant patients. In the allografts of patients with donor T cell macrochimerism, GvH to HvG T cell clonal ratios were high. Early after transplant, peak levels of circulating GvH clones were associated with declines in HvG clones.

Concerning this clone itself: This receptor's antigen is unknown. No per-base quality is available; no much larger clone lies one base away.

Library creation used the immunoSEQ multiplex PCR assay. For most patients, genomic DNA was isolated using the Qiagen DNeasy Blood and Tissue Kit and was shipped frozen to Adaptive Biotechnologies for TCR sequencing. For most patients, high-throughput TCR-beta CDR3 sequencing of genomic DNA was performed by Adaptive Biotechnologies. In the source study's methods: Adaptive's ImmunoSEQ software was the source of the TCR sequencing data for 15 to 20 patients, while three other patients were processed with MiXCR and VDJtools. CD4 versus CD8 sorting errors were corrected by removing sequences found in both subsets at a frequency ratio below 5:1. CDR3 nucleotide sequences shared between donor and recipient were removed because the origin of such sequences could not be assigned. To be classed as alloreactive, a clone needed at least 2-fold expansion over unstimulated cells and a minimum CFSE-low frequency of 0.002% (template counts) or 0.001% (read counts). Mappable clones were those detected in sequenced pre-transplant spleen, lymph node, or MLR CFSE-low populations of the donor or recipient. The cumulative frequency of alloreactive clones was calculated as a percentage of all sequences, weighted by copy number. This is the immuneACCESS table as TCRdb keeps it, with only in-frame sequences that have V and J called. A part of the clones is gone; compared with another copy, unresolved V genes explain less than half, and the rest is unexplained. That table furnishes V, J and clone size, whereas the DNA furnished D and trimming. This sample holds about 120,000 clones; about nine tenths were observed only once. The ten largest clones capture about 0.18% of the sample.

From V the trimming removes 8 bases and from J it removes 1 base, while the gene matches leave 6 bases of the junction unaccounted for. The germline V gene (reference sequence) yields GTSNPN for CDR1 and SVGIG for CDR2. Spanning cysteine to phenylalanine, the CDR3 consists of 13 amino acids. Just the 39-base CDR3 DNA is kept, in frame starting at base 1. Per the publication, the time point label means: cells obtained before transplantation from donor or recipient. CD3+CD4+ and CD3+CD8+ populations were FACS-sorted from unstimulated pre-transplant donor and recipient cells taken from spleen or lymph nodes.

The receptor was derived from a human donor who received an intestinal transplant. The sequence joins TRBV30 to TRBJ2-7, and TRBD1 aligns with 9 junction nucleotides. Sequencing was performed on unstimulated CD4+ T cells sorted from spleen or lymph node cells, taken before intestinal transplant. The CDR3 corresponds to CAGEDRGSYEQYF. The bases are TGTGCCGGTGAGGACAGGGGTTCCTACGAGCAGTACTTC.